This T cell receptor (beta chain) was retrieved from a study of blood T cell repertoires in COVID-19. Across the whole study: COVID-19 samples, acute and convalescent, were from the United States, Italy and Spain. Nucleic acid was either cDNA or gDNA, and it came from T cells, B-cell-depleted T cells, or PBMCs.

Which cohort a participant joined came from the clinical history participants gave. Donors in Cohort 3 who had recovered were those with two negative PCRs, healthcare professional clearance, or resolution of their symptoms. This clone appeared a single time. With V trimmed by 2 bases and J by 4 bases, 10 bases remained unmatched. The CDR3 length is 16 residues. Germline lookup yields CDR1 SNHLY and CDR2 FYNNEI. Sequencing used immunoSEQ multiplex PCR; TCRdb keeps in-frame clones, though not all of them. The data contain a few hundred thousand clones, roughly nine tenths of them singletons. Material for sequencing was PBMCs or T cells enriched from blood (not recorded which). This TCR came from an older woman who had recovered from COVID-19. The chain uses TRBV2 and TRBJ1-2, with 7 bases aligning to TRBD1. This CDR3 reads CASSELAGGTGYGYTF. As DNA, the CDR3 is TGTGCCAGCAGTGAACTGGCAGGGGGGACTGGCTATGGCTACACCTTC. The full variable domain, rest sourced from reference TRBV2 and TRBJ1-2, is EPEVTQTPSHQVTQMGQEVILRCVPISNHLYFYWYRQILGQKVEFLVSFYNNEISEKSEIFDDQFSVERPDGSNFTLKIRSTKLEDSAMYFCASSELAGGTGYGYTFGSGTRLTVV.